The rows below give T cell receptor beta chains drawn from one sample of a study of T cells in Graves' hyperthyroidism and ophthalmopathy. TCRdb recomputed calls from the multiplex PCR reads with MiXCR, one row per CDR3 protein. The sample yields more than 550,000 distinct CDR3 sequences, just under 45% seen once. The sample was peripheral blood or thyroid tissue (not recorded which). Source of these receptors: an adult man with Graves' disease, either hyperthyroidism or ophthalmopathy (not recorded which). CDR3s include the opening cysteine and the closing phenylalanine or tryptophan. The D gene is left open where the match is weak.

D gene	V gene	J gene	CDR3 protein
NA	TRBV7-2	TRBJ1-6	CASSLAGTTKSPLHF
NA	TRBV15	TRBJ1-1	CATRRVGTEAFF
NA	TRBV5-1	TRBJ1-6	CASSLGGLGTPLHF
TRBD1	TRBV7-3	TRBJ2-7	CASSRRVGTGTYEQYF
NA	TRBV29-1	TRBJ2-7	CSVSGASLYEQYF
NA	TRBV20-1	TRBJ1-6	CSARDGAAGLNSPLHF
TRBD1	TRBV28	TRBJ1-6	CASSFGASGGQPLHF
TRBD1	TRBV7-7	TRBJ1-5	CASSVLVGGTGGRDQPQHF
NA	TRBV25-1	TRBJ1-5	CASSDRVGSNQPQHF
NA	TRBV29-1	TRBJ1-2	CSVVLHGGGYGYTF
TRBD1	TRBV5-1	TRBJ1-1	CASSRTGDVRTEAFF
NA	TRBV7-9	TRBJ1-1	CASSRSNTEAFF
NA	TRBV2	TRBJ1-5	CASSLVGQGRPQHF
TRBD1	TRBV29-1	TRBJ2-6	CSGDRDSGANVLTF
TRBD2	TRBV20-1	TRBJ2-7	CSALASGSYEQYF
NA	TRBV7-6	TRBJ2-3	CASSLVVEATDTQYF
NA	TRBV29-1	TRBJ1-2	CSFGGRNYGYTF
NA	TRBV29-1	TRBJ1-3	CSVDPGVGKNIYF
TRBD1	TRBV5-4	TRBJ1-4	CASSGGTGVLNEKLFF
TRBD1	TRBV5-1	TRBJ1-5	CASNRGAPPDQPQHF
TRBD1	TRBV2	TRBJ1-2	CASIPTGTVSYGYTF
NA	TRBV20-1	TRBJ1-5	CSAYTGMNQPQHF
NA	TRBV7-9	TRBJ1-6	CASTLSGEVRSPLHF
NA	TRBV6-2/TRBV6-3	TRBJ1-1	CASSYSGRQNTEAFF